This is a list of T cell receptor beta chains from one sample in a study of cytomegalovirus exposure and HLA in healthy donors. Some clones are missing from TCRdb's copy, which holds only in-frame ones; the method was immunoSEQ multiplex PCR. The sample carries about 190,000 clones, 84% recorded once. Material: PBMCs. These receptors originate from a woman aged 45-59 years in good health and CMV-seropositive. CDR3s include the opening cysteine and the closing phenylalanine or tryptophan. Fields, in order: J gene, V gene, D gene, CDR3 length, clone size, CDR3 DNA, CDR3 protein. The D gene is left open where the match is weak. The size field is filled for only some rows; it gives once, few, many or a size class.

j_call: TRBJ2-1; v_call: TRBV15; d_call: TRBD2; cdr3_length: 17; clone_size: -; cdr3_nt: TGTGCCACCAGCAGAGATGGTACTAGCGGGGGAAGGAATGAGCAGTTCTTC; cdr3_aa: CATSRDGTSGGRNEQFF
j_call: TRBJ2-7; v_call: TRBV5-4; d_call: -; cdr3_length: 14; clone_size: -; cdr3_nt: TGTGCCAGCAGCTTGGTAGGCAGGGCCCACGAGCAGTACTTC; cdr3_aa: CASSLVGRAHEQYF
j_call: TRBJ2-1; v_call: TRBV28; d_call: -; cdr3_length: 12; clone_size: few; cdr3_nt: TGTGCCAGCAGTCCCTCAGGGAATGAGCAGTTCTTC; cdr3_aa: CASSPSGNEQFF
j_call: TRBJ2-5; v_call: TRBV10-2; d_call: -; cdr3_length: 15; clone_size: -; cdr3_nt: TGCGCCAGCAGTGAACTCGGGATGATCCAAGAGACCCAGTACTTC; cdr3_aa: CASSELGMIQETQYF
j_call: TRBJ2-1; v_call: TRBV6-5; d_call: TRBD1; cdr3_length: 12; clone_size: -; cdr3_nt: TGTGCCAGCAGTTCAGACAGGGGTTTGGGGTTCTTC; cdr3_aa: CASSSDRGLGFF
j_call: TRBJ1-2; v_call: TRBV6-5; d_call: -; cdr3_length: 14; clone_size: -; cdr3_nt: TGTGCCAGCAGCCGTGACGGGACTAACTATGGCTACACCTTC; cdr3_aa: CASSRDGTNYGYTF
j_call: TRBJ2-3; v_call: TRBV4-3; d_call: -; cdr3_length: 19; clone_size: once; cdr3_nt: TGCGCCAGCAGCCAAGACAGGGTCGGGGGTGGGACTAGCACAGATACGCAGTATTTT; cdr3_aa: CASSQDRVGGGTSTDTQYF
j_call: TRBJ2-2; v_call: TRBV11-3; d_call: TRBD2; cdr3_length: 14; clone_size: -; cdr3_nt: TGTGCCAGCAGCTTAGGCGGGGGGACCGGGGAGCTGTTTTTT; cdr3_aa: CASSLGGGTGELFF
j_call: TRBJ2-7; v_call: TRBV4-3; d_call: -; cdr3_length: 14; clone_size: -; cdr3_nt: TGCGCCAGCAGCTTATACTCCGGGGTCCACGAGCAGTACTTC; cdr3_aa: CASSLYSGVHEQYF
j_call: TRBJ2-1; v_call: TRBV10-3; d_call: TRBD1; cdr3_length: 16; clone_size: once; cdr3_nt: TGTGCCATCAGTCCAACGACAGGGGGCGCGCAAAATGAGCAGTTCTTC; cdr3_aa: CAISPTTGGAQNEQFF
j_call: TRBJ1-1; v_call: TRBV18; d_call: -; cdr3_length: 13; clone_size: once; cdr3_nt: TGTGCCAGCTCACCGGCGCCGCAGGCTGAAGCTTTCTTT; cdr3_aa: CASSPAPQAEAFF
j_call: TRBJ2-3; v_call: TRBV7-2; d_call: TRBD1; cdr3_length: 16; clone_size: -; cdr3_nt: TGTGCCAGCAGCGTCACGGGACAGGGGGTTGGAGATACGCAGTATTTT; cdr3_aa: CASSVTGQGVGDTQYF
j_call: TRBJ1-6; v_call: TRBV7-3; d_call: -; cdr3_length: 13; clone_size: -; cdr3_nt: TGTGCCAGCAGCACCGAGGGTAATTCACCCCTCCACTTT; cdr3_aa: CASSTEGNSPLHF
j_call: TRBJ2-7; v_call: TRBV28; d_call: -; cdr3_length: 13; clone_size: -; cdr3_nt: TGTGCCAGCAGGTCCGGGGTAATGTACGAGCAGTACTTC; cdr3_aa: CASRSGVMYEQYF
j_call: TRBJ2-7; v_call: TRBV28; d_call: -; cdr3_length: 15; clone_size: -; cdr3_nt: TGTGCCAGCCTGGAGGGGCAGTCTCTCTCCTACGAGCAGTACTTC; cdr3_aa: CASLEGQSLSYEQYF
j_call: TRBJ1-1; v_call: TRBV7-9; d_call: -; cdr3_length: 16; clone_size: -; cdr3_nt: TGTGCCAGCAGCTTATACGCTCGGAGGGCCGGCACTGAAGCTTTCTTT; cdr3_aa: CASSLYARRAGTEAFF
j_call: TRBJ1-3; v_call: TRBV18; d_call: TRBD1; cdr3_length: 16; clone_size: -; cdr3_nt: TGTGCCAGCTCACCAGGACAGGGGGCGGCTGGAAACACCATATATTTT; cdr3_aa: CASSPGQGAAGNTIYF
j_call: TRBJ2-1; v_call: TRBV5-1; d_call: TRBD1; cdr3_length: 14; clone_size: few; cdr3_nt: TGCGCCAGCAGCGGGGACAGCTACTACAATGAGCAGTTCTTC; cdr3_aa: CASSGDSYYNEQFF
j_call: TRBJ1-2; v_call: TRBV30; d_call: -; cdr3_length: 14; clone_size: -; cdr3_nt: TGTGCCTGGAGTGTACTCGTAAGAAACTATGGCTACACCTTC; cdr3_aa: CAWSVLVRNYGYTF
j_call: TRBJ2-3; v_call: TRBV7-9; d_call: -; cdr3_length: 16; clone_size: -; cdr3_nt: TGTGCCAGCAGCTTTGGGCAGAGACCTGGCACAGATACGCAGTATTTT; cdr3_aa: CASSFGQRPGTDTQYF
j_call: TRBJ1-4; v_call: TRBV19; d_call: -; cdr3_length: 17; clone_size: -; cdr3_nt: TGTGCCAGTAGTATTCGGCAGGTCGTCGCAACTAATGAAAAACTGTTTTTT; cdr3_aa: CASSIRQVVATNEKLFF
j_call: TRBJ2-1; v_call: TRBV11-2; d_call: -; cdr3_length: 16; clone_size: -; cdr3_nt: TGTGCCAGCAGCTTAGATGCAGGACTCCTTCTTAATGAGCAGTTCTTC; cdr3_aa: CASSLDAGLLLNEQFF
j_call: TRBJ1-2; v_call: TRBV21-1; d_call: -; cdr3_length: 12; clone_size: -; cdr3_nt: TGTGCCAGCGGGACAAATAACTATGGCTACACCTTC; cdr3_aa: CASGTNNYGYTF
j_call: TRBJ2-7; v_call: TRBV2; d_call: -; cdr3_length: 12; clone_size: -; cdr3_nt: TGTGCCAGCAGTGGTAGCTCCTACGAGCAGTACTTC; cdr3_aa: CASSGSSYEQYF
j_call: TRBJ1-2; v_call: TRBV2; d_call: -; cdr3_length: 13; clone_size: -; cdr3_nt: TGTGCCAGCAACCTACGGGTTAACTATGGCTACACCTTC; cdr3_aa: CASNLRVNYGYTF